What follows are 18 T cell receptor beta chains derived from one specimen sequenced in a study of cytomegalovirus exposure and HLA in healthy donors. PCR involved 60 Vbeta and 13 Jbeta primers. Profiling relied on immunoSEQ multiplex PCR, and the TCRdb table lists in-frame clones only, not all of them. The table includes approximately 100,000 clones, roughly 9.4% detected once. Material: PBMCs. These receptors all come from a man aged 50 to 59 in good health and CMV-seropositive.

This clone was seen a handful of times. This chain uses TRBV29-1 with TRBJ1-2, with 12 bases matching TRBD1. The CDR3 sequence is 16 residues long. With 0 bases clipped from V and 8 bases from J, the junction kept 10 bases outside the gene matches. Germline CDR1 is SQVTM and CDR2 is ANQGSEA. CDR3 residues: CSVEEEWDRGRRGYTF. The CDR3 DNA follows: TGCAGCGTTGAAGAAGAATGGGACAGGGGGCGACGCGGCTACACCTTC.

This clone was recorded only once. V usage is TRBV7-6 and J usage is TRBJ1-3; TRBD1 aligns across 11 bases. The CDR3 totals 13 residues. Germline V gene lookup returns CDR1 SGHVS and CDR2 FNYEAQ. The ends lost 7 bases at V and 8 bases at J; junction bases unmatched: 4. CDR3 nucleotides: TGTGCCAGCAAGGGACAGGGGGTGGACACCATATATTTT. Amino acid sequence: CASKGQGVDTIYF.

This clone was detected only a few times. CDR3 protein: CASRLSGSSYNEQFF. CDR3 in DNA: TGTGCCAGCAGACTTAGCGGGAGTTCCTACAATGAGCAGTTCTTC. The chain combines TRBV28 with TRBJ2-1; 9 nucleotides line up with TRBD2. The trim removed 6 bases at V and 1 base at J, leaving 4 bases unmatched. Germline CDR1 MDHEN, CDR2 SYDVKM. CDR3 length: 15 residues. Complete variable domain (other parts from reference TRBV28 and TRBJ2-1): DVKVTQSSRYLVKRTGEKVFLECVQDMDHENMFWYRQDPGLGLRLIYFSYDVKMKEKGDIPEGYSVSREKKERFSLILESASTNQTSMYLCASRLSGSSYNEQFFGPGTRLTVL.

The chain uses TRBV28 and TRBJ1-4, with D perhaps matching TRBD1 (6 bases). Trimming removed 5 bases from V and 7 bases from J, with 11 bases in between. Germline V gives CDR1 MDHEN, CDR2 SYDVKM. This CDR3 has 13 residues. The chain's CDR3 is CASSPGQSEKLFF. Written as DNA, the CDR3 is TGTGCCAGCAGTCCCGGACAGAGTGAAAAACTGTTTTTT.

The chain links TRBV6-5 to TRBJ2-7; tentatively, D is TRBD2 (7 bases). The CDR3 runs to 13 residues. CDR1 and CDR2 (germline): MNHEY, SVGAGI. The germline V and J ends were trimmed by 2 bases and 5 bases, with 10 bases remaining between them. The CDR3 protein is CASSYAGAHEQYF. The CDR3, as DNA: TGTGCCAGCAGTTACGCGGGGGCCCACGAGCAGTACTTC.

In its sample, this clone was seen a few times. The V call is TRBV28, the J call TRBJ1-1; TRBD1 agrees at 7 bases. Losses at the gene ends were 7 bases for V and 6 bases for J; bases not matched to a gene: 14. The CDR3 totals 15 residues. Germline V gives CDR1 MDHEN, CDR2 SYDVKM. CDR3 sequence (DNA): TGTGCCAGCACCTCATGGGACAGCGGACGAGCTGAAGCTTTCTTT. It yields the protein CASTSWDSGRAEAFF.

V and J are TRBV9 and TRBJ2-2; 8 nucleotides line up with TRBD2. Trimming took 2 bases from V and 2 from J; bases not matched to a gene: 8. The length of the CDR3 is 17 residues. Germline CDR1 reads SGDLS; CDR2 reads YYNGEE. The CDR3 sequence is CASSVVSGNLNTGELFF. The CDR3 DNA reads as TGTGCCAGCAGCGTCGTTAGCGGGAACTTAAACACCGGGGAGCTGTTTTTT.

This clone was counted at least ten times. The CDR3 coding sequence is TGTGCCAGCAGCTTGGTTCTAGGGGGCTCTGGAAACACCATATATTTT. Translation: CASSLVLGGSGNTIYF. The rearrangement uses TRBV5-6 and TRBJ1-3; D possibly corresponds to TRBD1 (6 bases). V was shortened by 0 bases and J by 0 bases, with 10 bases between the two germline ends. The CDR3 covers 16 residues. The germline V gene has CDR1 SGHDT and CDR2 YYEEEE.

This clone has just a few counts. This chain's CDR3 is CARSQTGAATGTEAFF. The CDR3 DNA sequence: TGTGCCAGAAGCCAAACAGGGGCGGCGACGGGCACTGAAGCTTTCTTT. V and J are TRBV5-3 and TRBJ1-1; 7 bases fit TRBD1. TRBV5-3 is known as an ORF, though its function is uncertain. J gave up 4 bases and V 4 bases, and 13 bases lay outside the gene matches. The CDR3 loop spans 16 amino acids.

The chain is built from TRBV5-4 and TRBJ1-1; 8 nucleotides align to TRBD1. Germline V CDR1 and CDR2: SGHNT, YYREEE (reference sequence). The V segment lost 2 bases and the J segment 2 bases; nucleotides outside the gene matches: 8. The CDR3 totals 16 residues. CDR3 sequence: CASSFYGQGANTEAFF. The DNA of the CDR3 is TGTGCCAGCAGCTTTTACGGCCAGGGGGCCAACACTGAAGCTTTCTTT.

As to this clone: Distinct nucleotide sequences in the sample also encode this CDR3. The chain uses TRBV28 and TRBJ1-1, with D unclear. Deletions cut 3 bases from V and 2 bases from J, with 4 bases between. Germline CDR1 is MDHEN and CDR2 is SYDVKM. The CDR3 has 12 amino acids. CDR3 coding DNA: TGTGCCAGCAGTTTCTTAAACACTGAAGCTTTCTTT. This translates into CASSFLNTEAFF.

There are a few counts of this clone. The chain employs TRBV21-1 and TRBJ1-4. TRBV21-1 corresponds to a pseudogene. The CDR3 totals 16 residues. The CDR3 spells CASRKPVPGEGEKLFF. The CDR3 nucleotides read TGTGCCAGCAGGAAACCGGTCCCGGGCGAGGGTGAAAAACTGTTTTTT.

A few counts support this clone. CDR3 amino acids: CASSPGTPPGNEQFF. CDR3 nucleotide sequence: TGCGCCAGCAGCCCCGGGACACCGCCGGGCAATGAGCAGTTCTTC. The rearrangement uses TRBV5-1 and TRBJ2-1; TRBD1 might be the D (6 bases). The CDR3 is 15 residues long. The V and J ends lost 4 bases and 6 bases respectively, with 17 bases between them. Germline CDR1 is SGHRS and CDR2 is YFSETQ.

This clone was counted between two and nine times. This chain connects TRBV12-1 to TRBJ2-4; TRBD1 is the table's D call and was not checked against the DNA. TRBV12-1 is a pseudogene segment. The CDR3 is made up of 16 amino acids. The CDR3 here is CASSSDRGRAKNIQYF. In DNA, the CDR3 is TGTGCCAGCAGCTCCGACAGGGGACGAGCCAAAAACATTCAGTACTTC.

The chain has TRBV11-3 and TRBJ2-1; 8 bases fit TRBD2. V lost 1 base to trimming and J lost 5 bases; unmatched junction nucleotides: 4. The CDR3 sequence is 15 residues long. Germline CDR1 and CDR2: SGHNT and YENEEA. CDR3: CASSLGSLADNEQFF. The CDR3 bases are TGTGCCAGCAGCTTAGGATCACTAGCGGACAATGAGCAGTTCTTC.

J is TRBJ2-1 and V is TRBV7-9; D unresolved. Germline values: CDR1 SEHNR, CDR2 FQNEAQ (reference sequence). The V end was cut by 5 bases, the J end by 2 bases, with 16 bases between. The CDR3 totals 16 residues. The CDR3 bases are TGTGCCAGCAGCCCCCTAAGAACTGGGCCCTACAATGAGCAGTTCTTC. This gives the protein CASSPLRTGPYNEQFF.

The V call is TRBV5-1, the J call TRBJ1-6; D possibly corresponds to TRBD1 (5 bases). The length of the CDR3 is 14 residues. The germline CDR1 and CDR2 sequences are SGHRS and YFSETQ. With 1 base removed from V and 6 bases from J, the gap between germline ends came to 8 bases. The CDR3 loop reads CASSLPGGNSPLHF. The CDR3 coding sequence is TGCGCCAGCAGCTTGCCCGGGGGTAATTCACCCCTCCACTTT. Full variable domain (rest looked up from reference TRBV5-1 and TRBJ1-6): KAGVTQTPRYLIKTRGQQVTLSCSPISGHRSVSWYQQTPGQGLQFLFEYFSETQRNKGNFPGRFSGRQFSNSRSEMNVSTLELGDSALYLCASSLPGGNSPLHFGNGTRLTVT.

This clone has more than one count but fewer than ten. V usage is TRBV15 and J usage is TRBJ2-6; D not certain. The V and J ends lost 0 bases and 0 bases respectively, with 12 bases between them. The CDR3 is made up of 18 amino acids. From germline, CDR1 is LNHNV and CDR2 YYDKDF (reference sequence). Written as DNA, the CDR3 is TGTGCCACCAGCAGAGATCTGCGGCAGAGCTCTGGGGCCAACGTCCTGACTTTC. It yields the protein CATSRDLRQSSGANVLTF.